Shown below are 9 T cell receptor beta chains from a single sample sequenced in a study of human T cells and chemical hapten exposure. Time point defined: patch test 3, about 24 weeks after DPC sensitization. The treatment here: therapeutic diphenylcyclopropenone sensitization with weekly scalp DPC. MiXCR, applied by TCRdb to the RACE reads, yields one record per CDR3 protein. This table holds 150,000 to 200,000 distinct CDR3 sequences, approximately 26% found once. The material was whole blood, obtained in connection with sensitization to the hapten diphenylcyclopropenone (DPC). The origin of the receptors is a woman in her 40s with alopecia areata. Some clones in this sample may be carry-over from other donors' samples.

V gene TRBV2 combines with J gene TRBJ2-1, with 15 bases matching TRBD2. The CDR3 is 17 amino acids. Germline V gives CDR1 SNHLY, CDR2 FYNNEI. With V trimmed by 6 bases and J by 8 bases, 11 bases remained unmatched. The CDR3 DNA is TGTGCCAGCAGGCCGCCTGGGACTAGCGGGAGGACGCATGAGCAGTTCTTC. This sequence encodes CASRPPGTSGRTHEQFF. Complete variable domain (other parts from reference TRBV2 and TRBJ2-1): EPEVTQTPSHQVTQMGQEVILRCVPISNHLYFYWYRQILGQKVEFLVSFYNNEISEKSEIFDDQFSVERPDGSNFTLKIRSTKLEDSAMYFCASRPPGTSGRTHEQFFGPGTRLTVL.

This clonotype occurred a few times. The V gene is TRBV11-2, the J gene TRBJ2-1, with 7 nucleotides matching TRBD2. V dropped 5 bases and J dropped 8; count of bases not matched to a gene: 0. CDR3 length: 11 residues. CDR1 is SGHAT and CDR2 is FQNNGV in the germline V gene. For the CDR3, the DNA is TGTGCCAGCAGCCGGGGGGATGAGCAGTTCTTC. It codes for CASSRGDEQFF.

The genes are TRBV9 and TRBJ2-7, with a possible D match to TRBD1 (6 bases). From germline, CDR1 is SGDLS and CDR2 YYNGEE. V dropped 3 bases and J dropped 3 bases, with 13 bases sitting between them. The CDR3 totals 14 residues. CDR3 sequence (DNA): TGTGCCAGCAGCGCAGGGGACGCTAGCTACGAGCAGTACTTC. Its translation is CASSAGDASYEQYF.

The V and J genes are TRBV7-9 and TRBJ2-5; 9 bases align to TRBD1. The germline V gene has CDR1 SEHNR and CDR2 FQNEAQ (reference sequence). Germline trimming cut 5 bases from V and 4 bases from J; bases unmatched to any gene: 5. This CDR3 spans 14 amino acids. DNA of the CDR3: TGTGCCAGCAGCGGCACAGGGGGCACAGAGACCCAGTACTTC. Protein product: CASSGTGGTETQYF. Filled out from reference TRBV7-9 and TRBJ2-5, the complete variable domain reads DTGVSQNPRHKITKRGQNVTFRCDPISEHNRLYWYRQTLGQGPEFLTYFQNEAQLEKSRLLSDRFSAERPKGSFSTLEIQRTEQGDSAMYLCASSGTGGTETQYFGPGTRLLVL.

This clonotype was counted at least ten times. V is TRBV24-1 and J is TRBJ2-7; the D is unclear. The CDR3 loop spans 12 amino acids. Germline CDR1 KGHDR, CDR2 SFDVKD. With 7 bases removed from V and 3 bases from J, the gap between germline ends came to 9 bases. Written as DNA, the CDR3 is TGTGCCACCAGGCCCCCGTGCTACGAGCAGTACTTC. Encoded protein: CATRPPCYEQYF.

The J gene is TRBJ1-2, the V gene TRBV6-1, with D perhaps matching TRBD1 (5 bases). The CDR3 spans 13 residues. V lost 9 bases to trimming and J lost 2 bases, with 13 bases between them. The V gene's germline CDR1 is MNHNS and CDR2 SASEGT. Here the CDR3 reads CASSPGGNYGYTF. The CDR3 DNA sequence: TGTGCCAGTTCCCCGGGGGGGAACTATGGCTACACCTTC.

This clonotype was counted a few times. The V call is TRBV6-5, the J call TRBJ2-5; 10 bases map to TRBD2. Germline-derived CDR1 and CDR2 are MNHEY and SVGAGI. V trimming: 2 bases; J trimming: 5 bases; junction bases outside the gene matches: 2. This CDR3 region has 14 residues. The CDR3 region has the DNA TGTGCCAGCAGTTACGGGGGACTAGCGGAGACCCAGTACTTC. It yields the protein CASSYGGLAETQYF.

This clonotype was recorded a few times. The rearrangement joins TRBV6-5 to TRBJ2-2; 13 bases match TRBD2. The CDR3 spans 17 residues. The germline gives CDR1 MNHEY, CDR2 SVGAGI. Trimming removed 5 bases from V and 5 bases from J; junction bases left unmatched: 8. In DNA form, the CDR3 reads TGTGCCAGCAGTGCCGGACTAGCGGGAGTTTGGACCGGGGAGCTGTTTTTT. It encodes CASSAGLAGVWTGELFF.

The DNA for the CDR3 is TGTGCCAGCTCACCCTACAACCTCTTGGGACAGGGGGCGGCTGGGGCCAACGTCCTGACTTTC. Protein product: CASSPYNLLGQGAAGANVLTF. This sequence joins TRBV18 and TRBJ2-6; 12 bases are a match to TRBD1. The germline V gene encodes CDR1 KGHSH and CDR2 LQKENI. Trimming at V came to 3 bases and at J to 2 bases, leaving 14 bases not matched to a gene. This CDR3 region has 21 residues.